Each of the 17 T cell receptor beta chains below was sequenced from the same sample in a study of blood T cell repertoires in COVID-19. The assay was immunoSEQ multiplex PCR, and TCRdb's table has in-frame clones only and misses some. The sample has some 180,000 clones, 70% to 90% seen once. Sequenced material: peripheral blood. The receptors were sampled from a man between 65 and 80 years old with active or convalescent COVID-19.

V is TRBV19 and J is TRBJ2-2; D gene ambiguous. The germline V and J ends were trimmed by 4 bases and 1 base, with 7 bases remaining between them. CDR1 and CDR2 (germline): LNHDA, SQIVND (reference sequence). This CDR3 spans 14 amino acids. The CDR3: CASSRDRNTGELFF. The CDR3 region has the DNA TGTGCCAGTAGTAGAGACCGGAACACCGGGGAGCTGTTTTTT.

The rearrangement uses TRBV7-9 and TRBJ2-3, with 7 bases fitting TRBD1. CDR1 and CDR2 from the germline V gene are SEHNR and FQNEAQ (reference sequence). V shed 6 bases and J 6 bases; nucleotides not matched to a gene: 9. The CDR3 runs 14 residues. The CDR3 DNA follows: TGTGCCAGCAGTCCAGACAAGGGGGCTGATACGCAGTATTTT. Its translation: CASSPDKGADTQYF. The variable domain in full, completed from reference TRBV7-9 and TRBJ2-3, reads DTGVSQNPRHKITKRGQNVTFRCDPISEHNRLYWYRQTLGQGPEFLTYFQNEAQLEKSRLLSDRFSAERPKGSFSTLEIQRTEQGDSAMYLCASSPDKGADTQYFGPGTRLTVL.

This chain joins TRBV29-1 and TRBJ2-5, with a possible D match to TRBD1 (6 bases). CDR1 is SQVTM, CDR2 ANQGSEA, per germline. This CDR3 spans 14 amino acids. V lost 7 bases, J lost 2 bases, and 17 bases lay in between. CDR3 coding DNA: TGCAGCGCCGTCGGCGATAGGGGGCAAGAGACCCAGTACTTC. Protein: CSAVGDRGQETQYF.

V usage is TRBV7-2 and J usage is TRBJ2-7; maybe TRBD1 (5 bases). V was pared by 6 bases and J by 5 bases, with 14 bases between. The CDR3 runs 13 residues. Per germline, CDR1 SGHTA and CDR2 FQGNSA. The CDR3 spells CASRDQGFHEQYF. The CDR3 DNA sequence: TGTGCCAGCAGGGACCAGGGATTCCACGAGCAGTACTTC.

The rearrangement links TRBV7-9 to TRBJ1-2; no firm D call. V lost 1 base and J lost 3, with 15 bases in between. The CDR3 extends over 16 amino acids. Germline V gives CDR1 SEHNR, CDR2 FQNEAQ (reference sequence). CDR3 coding DNA: TGTGCCAGCAGCTTAGGCTTGTCAGGCCCTGACTATGGCTACACCTTC. Its protein product is CASSLGLSGPDYGYTF. Supplemented by reference TRBV7-9 and TRBJ1-2, the full variable domain reads DTGVSQNPRHKITKRGQNVTFRCDPISEHNRLYWYRQTLGQGPEFLTYFQNEAQLEKSRLLSDRFSAERPKGSFSTLEIQRTEQGDSAMYLCASSLGLSGPDYGYTFGSGTRLTVV.

This clone was detected a few times. The rearrangement links TRBV19 to TRBJ1-1, with D tentatively TRBD1 (5 bases). CDR1 is LNHDA and CDR2 is SQIVND in the germline V gene (reference sequence). The ends were cut back, 3 bases at V and 2 bases at J, with 16 bases in the middle. CDR3 length equals 16 residues. This CDR3 reads CASSMRSGRGNTEAFF. The CDR3 coding sequence is TGTGCCAGTAGTATGAGGTCAGGAAGGGGAAACACTGAAGCTTTCTTT.

V is TRBV9 and J is TRBJ2-7; maybe TRBD1 (6 bases). V was trimmed by 0 bases and J by 1 base, leaving 11 bases between them. The germline V gene encodes CDR1 SGDLS and CDR2 YYNGEE. CDR3 length: 15 residues. The CDR3 sequence: CASSVEGTPSYEQYF. Here the CDR3 DNA reads TGTGCCAGCAGCGTAGAAGGGACACCTTCCTACGAGCAGTACTTC.

The chain uses TRBV4-3 and TRBJ1-2, with D possibly being TRBD1 (5 bases). The CDR3 has 15 residues. V dropped 4 bases and J dropped 1 base, with 13 bases sitting between them. CDR1 and CDR2 (germline): LGHNA, YSLEER. The CDR3: CASSRSGALNYGYTF. The CDR3 bases are TGCGCCAGCAGCCGTTCTGGGGCCCTTAACTATGGCTACACCTTC.

V and J are TRBV5-1 and TRBJ1-1; 7 bases align to TRBD1. The CDR3 is 15 residues long. Germline CDR1 SGHRS, CDR2 YFSETQ. Germline trimming cut 4 bases from V and 11 bases from J; bases unmatched to any gene: 17. DNA for the CDR3: TGCGCCAGCAGCCCGGACCCCACAGGGGATGGGGAGGCTTTCTTT. Translation: CASSPDPTGDGEAFF.

This clone is a singleton in its sample. The chain couples TRBV4-3 to TRBJ1-4, with unresolved D. The germline V gene encodes CDR1 LGHNA and CDR2 YSLEER. This CDR3 spans 13 amino acids. The V gene lost 1 base and the J gene lost 8 bases, with 8 bases spanning the gap. CDR3 bases: TGCGCCAGCAGCCAAGCGGCGGCCGAAAAACTGTTTTTT. Translated, it gives CASSQAAAEKLFF.

The table lists this clone with a count of one. The gene calls are TRBV14 and TRBJ1-1, with D unresolved. This CDR3 is built from 13 residues. CDR1 and CDR2 from the germline V gene are SGHDN and FVKESK. Trimming removed 0 bases at V and 3 bases at J, with 5 bases between. CDR3 protein: CASSQDRYTEAFF. The DNA for the CDR3 is TGTGCCAGCAGCCAAGACAGGTACACTGAAGCTTTCTTT. Using reference TRBV14 and TRBJ1-1 for the parts outside the CDR3, the full variable domain is EAGVTQFPSHSVIEKGQTVTLRCDPISGHDNLYWYRRVMGKEIKFLLHFVKESKQDESGMPNNRFLAERTGGTYSTLKVQPAELEDSGVYFCASSQDRYTEAFFGQGTRLTVV.

This clone was seen more than once but under ten times. The rearrangement joins TRBV6-1 to TRBJ1-5; tentative D call: TRBD1 (6 bases). Trimming shortened V by 3 bases and J by 3 bases, and 12 bases separated the two germline ends. Per germline, CDR1 MNHNS and CDR2 SASEGT. The CDR3 loop spans 15 amino acids. The CDR3 here is CASSEGGRFNQPQHF. As DNA, the CDR3 is TGTGCCAGCAGTGAGGGGGGGCGGTTCAATCAGCCCCAGCATTTT.

This clone was detected only once. The chain employs TRBV5-1 and TRBJ1-5; 7 nucleotides align to TRBD1. CDR1 is SGHRS and CDR2 is YFSETQ in the germline V gene. V lost 4 bases and J lost 3; bases outside the gene matches: 7. The CDR3 runs 15 residues. CDR3 nucleotides: TGCGCCAGCAGCCGGTCGGGACAGTTCAATCAGCCCCAGCATTTT. The encoded protein is CASSRSGQFNQPQHF.

V is TRBV7-2 and J is TRBJ2-2, with 7 bases aligning to TRBD2. CDR3 size: 14 residues. V was pared by 3 bases and J by 5 bases, with 3 bases of the junction left unmatched. Germline V gene sequence: CDR1 SGHTA, CDR2 FQGNSA. CDR3: CASSFSGRTGELFF. The CDR3 DNA sequence: TGTGCCAGCAGCTTCTCCGGGAGGACCGGGGAGCTGTTTTTT.

The CDR3 DNA sequence: TGTGCCAGCAGTTCTAGCGGGAGCTCCTACGAGCAGTACTTC. Residues: CASSSSGSSYEQYF. The chain is built from TRBV6-6 and TRBJ2-7, with TRBD2 identical over 10 bases. The CDR3 loop spans 14 amino acids. J gave up 0 bases and V 4 bases, and 0 bases lay outside the gene matches. The germline V gene encodes CDR1 MNHNY and CDR2 SVGAGI (reference sequence).

V gene TRBV29-1 combines with J gene TRBJ2-2; the D gene is possibly TRBD1 (5 bases). The CDR3 is 16 amino acids. In germline, CDR1 is SQVTM, CDR2 ANQGSEA. Deletions cut 3 bases from V and 1 base from J, with 15 bases between. The CDR3, as DNA: TGCAGCGTTGAGGACACCTATACTTTGAACACCGGGGAGCTGTTTTTT. Translating it yields CSVEDTYTLNTGELFF.

This sequence joins TRBV28 and TRBJ1-4; D ambiguous. V lost 2 bases, J lost 0 bases, and 16 bases lay in between. The CDR3 spans 18 residues. Germline CDR1 MDHEN, CDR2 SYDVKM. The CDR3 nucleotides are TGTGCCAGCAGTTTAAACCCCACATGGGCAGCAACTAATGAAAAACTGTTTTTT. It specifies CASSLNPTWAATNEKLFF.